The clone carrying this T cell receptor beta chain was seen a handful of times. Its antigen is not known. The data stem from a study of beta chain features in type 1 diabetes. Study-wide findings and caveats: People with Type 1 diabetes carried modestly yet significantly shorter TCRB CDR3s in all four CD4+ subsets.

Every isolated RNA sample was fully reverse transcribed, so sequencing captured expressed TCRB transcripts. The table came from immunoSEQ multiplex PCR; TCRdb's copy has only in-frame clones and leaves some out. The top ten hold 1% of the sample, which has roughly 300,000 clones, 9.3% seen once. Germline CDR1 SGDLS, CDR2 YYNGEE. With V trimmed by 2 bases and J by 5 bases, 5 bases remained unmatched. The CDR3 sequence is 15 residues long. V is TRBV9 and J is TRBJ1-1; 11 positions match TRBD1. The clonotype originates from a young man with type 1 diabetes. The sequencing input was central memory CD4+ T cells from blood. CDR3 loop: CASSVMDRGLTEAFF. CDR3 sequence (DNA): TGTGCCAGCAGCGTGATGGACAGGGGGCTTACTGAAGCTTTCTTT.